This TCR beta chain was obtained from a study of a mutant IDH1 vaccine in newly diagnosed glioma. Study as a whole: Patients had eight vaccinations, in weeks 1, 3, 5, 7, 11, 15, 19 and 23. Patients were started on vaccination 4-6 weeks after radiotherapy alone, or with temozolomide cycles. Treated patients, around 60% male and about 38% female, averaged about 42 years of age. Overall study findings and caveats: Variations in leading peripheral T cell clonotypes appeared to have no connection with pseudoprogression.

Time point described: week 5, during vaccination. Doses consisted of 300 ug of mutant IDH1 20-mer peptide each, paired with topical imiquimod. Notes on this clone: Its antigen is not known.

Measured with immunoSEQ multiplex PCR; TCRdb has only the in-frame clones, and not every one. The sample lists roughly 50,000 clones; around 80% were seen once. CDR3 size: 14 residues. In germline, CDR1 is SEHNR, CDR2 FQNEAQ (reference sequence). Trimming took 10 bases from V and 0 from J, leaving 13 bases between them. This rearrangement joins TRBV7-9 to TRBJ1-3; weak D call: TRBD1 (5 bases). The TCR sequence derives from a woman between 40 and 50 years old with glioma. Sequencing was performed on PBMCs, taken from a glioma patient whose treatment included an IDH1 peptide vaccine. The CDR3 DNA reads TGTGCCACCGACCACGGGGGCTCTGGAAACACCATATATTTT. It encodes CATDHGGSGNTIYF.